These 20 T cell receptor beta chains originate from one sample sequenced in a study of T cells in Graves' hyperthyroidism and ophthalmopathy. TCR beta CDR3 sequences were amplified from RNA transcripts. The TCR CDR3 was amplified in a first-round RT-PCR using the HTBI primer set. TCRdb ran MiXCR on the multiplex PCR reads and lists one entry per CDR3 protein. The profile shows fewer than 200,000 distinct CDR3 sequences, about 9.4% of them singletons. The material sequenced was blood. The receptors were gathered from a woman under 30 with Graves' hyperthyroidism that later progressed to Graves' ophthalmopathy.

This clonotype appeared many times. The V gene is TRBV2, the J gene TRBJ1-2, with TRBD1 matching 7 bases. The CDR3 length is 13 residues. Germline CDR1 and CDR2: SNHLY and FYNNEI. V lost 8 bases to trimming and J lost 1 base; unmatched junction nucleotides: 4. The CDR3 here is CASARDSNYGYTF. CDR3 in DNA: TGTGCCAGCGCCCGGGACAGTAACTATGGCTACACCTTC.

This clonotype was seen at least ten times. The rearrangement links TRBV27 to TRBJ2-3, with 10 bases that match TRBD2. The CDR3 sequence is 16 residues long. Trimming took 6 bases from V and 0 from J; bases not matched to a gene: 6. Per germline, CDR1 MNHEY and CDR2 SMNVEV (reference sequence). The CDR3 here is CASRGLARSSTDTQYF. CDR3 bases: TGTGCCAGCAGGGGACTAGCGCGTTCTAGCACAGATACGCAGTATTTT.

This clonotype was observed many times. The V call is TRBV19, the J call TRBJ1-1; 9 bases are a match to TRBD1. V lost 3 bases, J lost 1 base, and 6 bases stayed unmatched. The CDR3 length is 16 residues. Looked up from germline, CDR1 is LNHDA and CDR2 is SQIVND (reference sequence). CDR3 protein: CASSMGTGGANTEAFF. CDR3 DNA: TGTGCCAGTAGTATGGGCACAGGGGGCGCGAACACTGAAGCTTTCTTT.

This clonotype was counted many times. CDR3 sequence: CASGLFPDSGNTIYF. The CDR3 region has the DNA TGTGCCAGCGGGCTGTTCCCGGACAGTGGAAACACCATATATTTT. This rearrangement joins TRBV11-2 to TRBJ1-3; D may be TRBD1 (6 bases). Looked up from germline, CDR1 is SGHAT and CDR2 is FQNNGV. There are 15 residues in the CDR3. V dropped 8 bases and J dropped 3 bases, with 17 bases sitting between them.

This chain joins TRBV20-1 and TRBJ2-5; 7 bases align to TRBD2. The CDR3 is 15 residues long. Germline assignment: CDR1 DFQATT and CDR2 SNEGSKA (reference sequence). V shed 4 bases, J shed 8 bases, and the junction held 16 bases outside the gene matches. The DNA for the CDR3 is TGCAGTGCTAATGGGCTAGCGGCCCAGGTGGAAACCCAGTACTTC. This sequence encodes CSANGLAAQVETQYF.

This clonotype was seen many times. This chain uses TRBV18 with TRBJ1-1, with D possibly matching TRBD1 (5 bases). V shed 4 bases and J shed 2 bases, with 14 bases lying between them. From germline, CDR1 is KGHSH and CDR2 LQKENI. This CDR3 is 15 amino acids long. The CDR3 bases are TGTGCCAGCTCACTATACCAGGGCTTCAACACTGAAGCTTTCTTT. It translates to CASSLYQGFNTEAFF.

This clonotype was counted at least ten times. This sequence joins TRBV7-8 and TRBJ2-1; TRBD1 agrees at 7 bases. The CDR3 length is 17 residues. Germline values: CDR1 SGHVS, CDR2 FQNEAQ. With 1 base clipped from V and 8 bases from J, the junction kept 14 bases outside the gene matches. CDR3 sequence (DNA): TGTGCCAGCAGCTTAGGTGTTTTTCAGGGGGTGATGGATGAGCAGTTCTTC. Translating it yields CASSLGVFQGVMDEQFF.

There are a few counts of this clonotype. The genes are TRBV5-6 and TRBJ2-1, with D perhaps TRBD1 or TRBD2 (7 bases each). Trimming pared 3 bases from V and 4 bases from J, leaving 17 bases between. The germline V gene has CDR1 SGHDT and CDR2 YYEEEE. The CDR3 is made up of 16 amino acids. CDR3 sequence reads: CASSYGGTVSYNEQFF. CDR3 nucleotide sequence: TGTGCCAGCAGCTACGGGGGGACAGTTTCTTACAATGAGCAGTTCTTC.

Ten or more counts support this clonotype. This sequence joins TRBV20-1 and TRBJ2-1, with a weak D call TRBD2 (6 bases). The germline V gene encodes CDR1 DFQATT and CDR2 SNEGSKA (reference sequence). Deletions cut 2 bases from V and 3 bases from J, with 8 bases between. This CDR3 has 13 amino acids. The CDR3 DNA sequence: TGCAGTGCTAGATTGCGGGACTACAATGAGCAGTTCTTC. This translates into CSARLRDYNEQFF.

This clonotype was detected ten times or more. The chain joins TRBV6-1 to TRBJ2-7; D may be TRBD1 or TRBD2 (5 bases each). Germline V gene data show CDR1 as MNHNS and CDR2 as SASEGT. This CDR3 region has 15 residues. Trimming cost V 7 bases and J 4 bases, with 20 bases left between them. The CDR3: CASTPGSFGSYEQYF. The CDR3 DNA reads as TGTGCCAGCACCCCAGGGAGCTTTGGGTCATACGAGCAGTACTTC.

At least ten counts were recorded for this clonotype. The genes are TRBV3-1 and TRBJ1-6, with D possibly matching TRBD1 (5 bases). Trimming removed 5 bases at V and 10 bases at J, with 9 bases between. The CDR3 has 12 amino acids. Per germline, CDR1 LGHDT and CDR2 YNNKEL (reference sequence). The CDR3 bases are TGTGCCAGCAGCGGGGGGGGATCACCCCTCCACTTT. Translating it yields CASSGGGSPLHF.

This clonotype has just a few counts. This chain connects TRBV6-1 to TRBJ2-7; possibly TRBD1 for D (6 bases). The CDR3 is 14 residues long. The germline gives CDR1 MNHNS, CDR2 SASEGT. V was shortened by 6 bases and J by 0 bases, with 12 bases between the two germline ends. CDR3 residues: CASRTQGSSYEQYF. In nucleotides, the CDR3 is TGTGCCAGCAGAACACAGGGATCCTCCTACGAGCAGTACTTC.

CDR3 DNA: TGTGCCTGGAGTAGAGGATGGACAGGGGGGAACACCGGGGAGCTGTTTTTT. Its translation is CAWSRGWTGGNTGELFF. The chain is built from TRBV30 and TRBJ2-2; TRBD1 aligns across 10 bases. The CDR3 contains 17 residues. Trimming removed 2 bases from V and 1 base from J; junction bases left unmatched: 7. Per the germline V gene, CDR1 is GTSNPN and CDR2 is SVGIG (reference sequence). Full variable domain (missing parts from reference TRBV30 and TRBJ2-2): SQTIHQWPATLVQPVGSPLSLECTVEGTSNPNLYWYRQAAGRGLQLLFYSVGIGQISSEVPQNLSASRPQDRQFILSSKKLLLSDSGFYLCAWSRGWTGGNTGELFFGEGSRLTVL.

This clonotype was observed at least ten times. The rearrangement joins TRBV12-3 or TRBV12-4 to TRBJ2-5, with TRBD2 identical over 7 bases. Losses at the gene ends were 6 bases for V and 2 bases for J; bases not matched to a gene: 9. The CDR3 length is 15 residues. The CDR3, as DNA: TGTGCCAGCAGCGGGGAGGGACTGGGACAAGAGACCCAGTACTTC. This translates into CASSGEGLGQETQYF.

Regarding this clonotype: Possible read error: a much larger clone is one base away. The V and J genes are TRBV29-1 and TRBJ1-3; TRBD1 aligns across 8 bases. The germline gives CDR1 SQVTM, CDR2 ANQGSEA. This CDR3 has 14 amino acids. CDR3 DNA: TGCAGCGCCTACGGGACAGGAACTGGAGACACCATATATTTT. Encoded protein: CSAYGTGTGDTIYF.

This clonotype showed up many times. The genes are TRBV30 and TRBJ2-3, with D unclear. V lost 2 bases to trimming and J lost 0 bases, with 9 bases between them. This CDR3 comprises 14 residues. Germline V CDR1 and CDR2: GTSNPN, SVGIG (reference sequence). The chain's CDR3 is CAWSPPPSTDTQYF. As DNA, the CDR3 is TGTGCCTGGAGTCCCCCCCCAAGCACAGATACGCAGTATTTT.

The chain links TRBV29-1 to TRBJ2-7, with D unclear. CDR3 length: 14 residues. CDR1 SQVTM and CDR2 ANQGSEA come from the germline V gene. Trimming stripped 5 bases from V and 2 bases from J, with 16 bases between. The CDR3 region is CSVRVAPGPYEQYF. The CDR3 DNA is TGCAGCGTTCGGGTCGCTCCTGGCCCCTACGAGCAGTACTTC.

This clonotype showed up just once. The chain links TRBV13 to TRBJ1-2; possibly TRBD1 for D (6 bases). The V gene lost 2 bases and the J gene lost 5 bases, with 15 bases spanning the gap. This CDR3 region has 15 residues. Germline V gene lookup returns CDR1 PRHDT and CDR2 FYEKMQ (reference sequence). The CDR3 loop reads CASSLWALGGYGYTF. DNA of the CDR3: TGTGCCAGCAGCTTATGGGCCCTAGGGGGTTATGGCTACACCTTC. The variable domain in full, completed from reference TRBV13 and TRBJ1-2, reads AAGVIQSPRHLIKEKRETATLKCYPIPRHDTVYWYQQGPGQDPQFLISFYEKMQSDKGSIPDRFSAQQFSDYHSELNMSSLELGDSALYFCASSLWALGGYGYTFGSGTRLTVV.

The chain links TRBV5-1 to TRBJ2-2; D is unresolved. The V gene's germline CDR1 is SGHRS and CDR2 YFSETQ. V gave up 0 bases and J gave up 8 bases, with 5 bases separating them. This CDR3 is built from 12 residues. The CDR3 sequence is CASSLAQGELFF. CDR3 bases: TGCGCCAGCAGCTTGGCCCAGGGGGAGCTGTTTTTT.

Ten or more counts support this clonotype. The chain has TRBV24-1 and TRBJ2-7; 9 bases are shared with TRBD1. V lost 4 bases to trimming and J lost 0 bases; unmatched junction nucleotides: 6. The CDR3 has 16 residues. Germline CDR1 KGHDR, CDR2 SFDVKD. The CDR3 loop reads CATSDPPGQGSYEQYF. The CDR3 nucleotides read TGTGCCACCAGTGACCCGCCGGGACAGGGCTCCTACGAGCAGTACTTC.